The text below deals with one T cell receptor beta chain. This clone was picked up one time. Its antigen is still unknown. No qualities accompany the bases; no much larger clone lies one base away. Each collaborating institution followed its own protocols to collect whole blood in K2EDTA tubes. For TCRbeta analysis, collaborators shipped samples in one of three forms: frozen whole blood, isolated PBMCs, or DNA extracted from either of those sample types. The immunoSEQ Assay, a bias-controlled multiplex PCR, was used to amplify TCRbeta CDR3 regions from genomic DNA. Processing in the source paper ran as follows. Nucleated cell counts per sample were estimated from amplification of reference gene primers within the assay. To quantify the absolute abundance of each unique TCRbeta CDR3 rearrangement, sequence reads were collapsed and filtered. Productive Simpson clonality was computed per sample as the square root of Simpson's diversity index over productive rearrangements. Drawn from immuneACCESS, this table holds only the in-frame rearrangements with V and J called that TCRdb kept. Clones are partly lost; checked studies trace under half to an unresolved V gene and leave the rest unexplained. V, J and clone size are those of that table, while D and trimming were read from the DNA. This sample is represented by about 38,000 clones; 85% to 90% of them were singletons. Less than 25% of the sample comes from the top ten.

The data belong to a study of blood T cell repertoires in COVID-19 (TCRdb year 2020). Context from the whole study: The collaborator samples originated in the United States, Italy and Spain and spanned the acute and convalescent phases of COVID-19. The prospective study material was composed of cDNA or gDNA derived from T cells, B-cell-depleted T cells, or PBMCs. The dataset comprised deeply sampled blood TCRbeta repertoires from subjects exposed to, actively infected with, or recovered from COVID-19. The repertoires were released in a freely available public database meant as a resource for research on the immune response to SARS-CoV-2. The samples were drawn from two sources: the first 160 participants of the ongoing ImmuneRACE study, and 1,200 or so subjects contributed by 6 global collaborators. Nearly every sample came with metadata listing a de-identified subject ID, COVID-19 status, age in years and sex. Where available, HLA class I and class II types were obtained from metadata supplied by the sample provider rather than from assay-based typing.

CDR3 length: 14 amino acids, cysteine to phenylalanine. The read is trimmed to its CDR3 DNA, 42 bases read in frame from base 1. At the junction V is shortened by 3 bases and J by 3 bases; bases outside the gene matches: 2. CDR1 KGHSH and CDR2 LQKENI were looked up in the germline V gene. Beyond this particular receptor, the publication reports: How much clinical and demographic metadata was included differed by source and by participant, and the metadata was provided uncurated.

Sequencing input: peripheral blood. The source is a man aged 50 or older with active or convalescent COVID-19. The rearranged chain carries TRBV18 and TRBJ1-5, with TRBD1 identical over 7 junction bases. The CDR3 amino acid sequence is: CASSPGQYNQPQHF. The DNA sequence is given as TGTGCCAGCTCACCGGGACAGTACAATCAGCCCCAGCATTTT. The variable domain in full, with residues beyond the CDR3 obtained from the reference TRBV18 and TRBJ1-5 genes, is NAGVMQNPRHLVRRRGQEARLRCSPMKGHSHVYWYRQLPEEGLKFMVYLQKENIIDESGMPKERFSAEFPKEGPSILRIQQVVRGDSAAYFCASSPGQYNQPQHFGDGTRLSIL.